This entry lists 16 T cell receptor beta chains sequenced from one sample in a study of T cells in Graves' hyperthyroidism and ophthalmopathy. From RNA transcripts, TCR beta CDR3 regions were amplified. An initial round of RT-PCR targeting the TCR CDR3 relied on the HTBI primer set. TCRdb analysed the multiplex PCR reads with MiXCR anew, one entry per CDR3 protein. The sample has about 620,000 distinct CDR3 sequences; 15% to 20% are singletons. Sequencing used blood. These receptors originate from a woman aged 30 to 39 with Graves' hyperthyroidism.

Turning to this clonotype: A much more abundant neighbour one base away suggests this may be a read error. This CDR3 is missing its conserved last phenylalanine or tryptophan, likely due to a read error. The chain employs TRBV28 and TRBJ2-7; 14 nucleotides agree with TRBD2. V was pared by 5 bases and J by 7 bases, with 7 bases of the junction left unmatched. Germline CDR1 reads MDHEN; CDR2 reads SYDVKM. CDR3 length: 15 residues. The CDR3 region is CASSPRLAGGWEQYL. CDR3 nucleotide sequence: TGTGCCAGCAGTCCACGACTAGCGGGAGGGTGGGAGCAGTACCTC.

The chain recombines TRBV6-9 with TRBJ1-2; TRBD1 aligns across 9 bases. Germline V gene lookup returns CDR1 MNHGY and CDR2 SVAAGI. V trimming: 3 bases; J trimming: 5 bases; junction bases outside the gene matches: 13. The CDR3 sequence is 17 residues long. CDR3 region: CASSYRTGGGRIYGYTF. The CDR3 DNA follows: TGTGCCAGCAGTTACCGTACAGGGGGCGGGAGGATTTATGGCTACACCTTC.

This clonotype was seen many times. This sequence joins TRBV6-1 and TRBJ1-5, with a possible D match to TRBD1 (6 bases). This CDR3 spans 13 amino acids. The germline V and J ends were trimmed by 6 bases and 6 bases, with 12 bases remaining between them. The germline CDR1 and CDR2 sequences are MNHNS and SASEGT. Written as DNA, the CDR3 is TGTGCCAGCAGCAGGACAGTCGGTCAGCCCCAGCATTTT. Translated, it gives CASSRTVGQPQHF.

This clonotype was seen repeatedly, ten times or more. The rearrangement uses TRBV28 and TRBJ2-5; D not certain. CDR3 size: 14 residues. V lost 3 bases to trimming and J lost 2 bases, with 10 bases between them. The V gene's germline CDR1 is MDHEN and CDR2 SYDVKM. CDR3 region: CASSLSRIQETQYF. The CDR3 DNA reads TGTGCCAGCAGTTTGTCCCGGATACAAGAGACCCAGTACTTC.

This clonotype was observed many times. The V gene is TRBV5-8, the J gene TRBJ2-1, with D possibly being TRBD2 (6 bases). The V gene lost 3 bases and the J gene lost 14 bases, with 12 bases spanning the gap. The length of the CDR3 is 11 residues. Germline-derived CDR1 and CDR2 are SGHTS and YDEGEE. For the CDR3, the DNA is TGTGCCAGCAGCTGGGGGGACCAGGAGTTCTTC. As protein: CASSWGDQEFF.

Points on this clonotype: This sequence may be a read error, since a much larger clone differs from it by one base. The genes are TRBV7-9 and TRBJ1-2; D gene unclear. The germline V gene encodes CDR1 SEHNR and CDR2 FQNEAQ (reference sequence). Trimming took 6 bases from V and 4 from J, leaving 9 bases between them. The CDR3 consists of 12 residues. CDR3 sequence: CASSGGIYGYTF. The DNA of the CDR3 is TGTGCCAGCAGTGGCGGAATCTATGGCTACACCTTC.

This clonotype was seen ten or more times. CDR3 coding DNA: TGTGCCAGCAGCTTCACAGCTGGAAACACCATATATTTT. It encodes CASSFTAGNTIYF. J is TRBJ1-3 and V is TRBV11-3; no reliable D call. The V gene lost 3 bases and the J gene lost 2 bases, with 5 bases spanning the gap. The CDR3 has 13 residues. From germline, CDR1 is SGHNT and CDR2 YENEEA.

At least ten counts were recorded for this clonotype. The J gene is TRBJ1-1, the V gene TRBV28; D is uncertain. CDR1 and CDR2 (germline): MDHEN, SYDVKM. V lost 3 bases and J 10 bases, leaving 12 bases between the germline ends. The CDR3 is 12 residues long. Written as DNA, the CDR3 is TGTGCCAGCAGTTTTTCCGGGTCGGGAGCTTTCTTT. This encodes CASSFSGSGAFF.

This clonotype was counted many times. The chain combines TRBV20-1 with TRBJ2-7; D may be TRBD1 (5 bases). The CDR3 has 13 amino acids. Trimming took 3 bases from V and 3 from J, leaving 12 bases between them. Germline assignment: CDR1 DFQATT and CDR2 SNEGSKA (reference sequence). In DNA form, the CDR3 reads TGCAGTGCTAGGCCCACAGGCCTCTACGAGCAGTACTTC. Translating it yields CSARPTGLYEQYF.

The chain is built from TRBV5-1 and TRBJ2-1; 11 bases match TRBD2. Germline loops: CDR1 SGHRS, CDR2 YFSETQ. The ends lost 2 bases at V and 8 bases at J; junction bases unmatched: 12. This CDR3 contains 17 residues. The CDR3 region is CASSLVPGTSGLHEQFF. In nucleotides, the CDR3 is TGCGCCAGCAGCTTAGTACCCGGGACTAGCGGTTTACATGAGCAGTTCTTC. Based on the CDR3 plus reference TRBV5-1 and TRBJ2-1, the full variable domain is KAGVTQTPRYLIKTRGQQVTLSCSPISGHRSVSWYQQTPGQGLQFLFEYFSETQRNKGNFPGRFSGRQFSNSRSEMNVSTLELGDSALYLCASSLVPGTSGLHEQFFGPGTRLTVL.

This clonotype was recorded many times. The chain links TRBV12-3 or TRBV12-4 to TRBJ2-7; 9 bases align to TRBD1. The V segment lost 4 bases and the J segment 5 bases; nucleotides outside the gene matches: 9. The CDR3 consists of 15 residues. The CDR3 is CASSSTGTGLNEQYF. CDR3 bases: TGTGCCAGCAGTTCTACCGGGACAGGGCTCAACGAGCAGTACTTC.

In this sample, this clonotype turned up many times. The genes are TRBV28 and TRBJ1-1; D not certain. The germline V gene encodes CDR1 MDHEN and CDR2 SYDVKM. This CDR3 region has 12 residues. Trimming pared 6 bases from V and 0 bases from J, leaving 5 bases between. CDR3 in DNA: TGTGCCAGCAGGGGCTTGAACACTGAAGCTTTCTTT. Amino acid sequence: CASRGLNTEAFF. Combining the CDR3 with reference TRBV28 and TRBJ1-1 gives the whole variable domain DVKVTQSSRYLVKRTGEKVFLECVQDMDHENMFWYRQDPGLGLRLIYFSYDVKMKEKGDIPEGYSVSREKKERFSLILESASTNQTSMYLCASRGLNTEAFFGQGTRLTVV.

The chain combines TRBV6-6 with TRBJ1-1; D is uncertain. CDR1 and CDR2 (germline): MNHNY, SVGAGI (reference sequence). Deletions cut 0 bases from V and 10 bases from J, with 6 bases between. This CDR3 is 11 amino acids long. The CDR3 is CASSYSGRAFF. CDR3 nucleotide sequence: TGTGCCAGCAGTTACTCAGGGAGAGCTTTCTTT.

Only a few counts were recorded for this clonotype. The V and J genes are TRBV20-1 and TRBJ1-1, with D unresolved. Per germline, CDR1 DFQATT and CDR2 SNEGSKA (reference sequence). The V and J ends lost 5 bases and 0 bases respectively, with 16 bases between them. CDR3 size: 15 residues. DNA for the CDR3: TGCAGTGCTCCAGGAAGGGAACTATTGAACACTGAAGCTTTCTTT. Its protein is CSAPGRELLNTEAFF.

This chain connects TRBV19 to TRBJ1-1; D unresolved. This CDR3 comprises 14 residues. Germline V CDR1 and CDR2: LNHDA, SQIVND (reference sequence). The V gene lost 3 bases and the J gene lost 13 bases, with 21 bases spanning the gap. The CDR3 here is CASSIRTAAGFGFF. In DNA, the CDR3 is TGTGCCAGTAGTATTCGGACCGCTGCGGGTTTTGGTTTCTTT.

This clonotype was counted many times. The chain combines TRBV28 with TRBJ2-3, with a weak D call TRBD1 (5 bases). The CDR3 sequence is 13 residues long. V was shortened by 8 bases and J by 1 base, with 10 bases between the two germline ends. Germline-derived CDR1 and CDR2 are MDHEN and SYDVKM. The CDR3 protein is CASRRVGTDTQYF. The CDR3 DNA reads as TGTGCCAGCCGCAGGGTGGGCACAGATACGCAGTATTTT.